A single sample gave rise to the 20 T cell receptor beta chains below, sequenced in a study of Ad26.COV2.S vaccination and SARS-CoV-2 variants. Libraries were prepared by immunoSEQ multiplex PCR; TCRdb keeps only in-frame clonotypes and omits some of them. The sample lists around 320,000 clones, over 75% occurring once. Regarding treatment: some 19 received Ad26.COV2.S at low or high dose, single or two shots; several received placebo; per-sample allocation not given. Material that was analyzed had been drawn on day 63 after the first vaccine or placebo injection. Sequenced material: peripheral blood, taken in a trial of Ad26.COV2.S vaccine versus placebo. Source of these receptors: a person between 18 and 65 years old who received the Ad26.COV2.S COVID-19 vaccine or a placebo.

This clone was found once. The CDR3: CATSVGDRTGGKETQYF. Written as DNA, the CDR3 is TGTGCCACCAGCGTAGGTGATAGGACAGGGGGCAAGGAGACCCAGTACTTC. The chain is built from TRBV15 and TRBJ2-5, with TRBD1 identical over 11 bases. This CDR3 is built from 17 residues. Germline V CDR1 and CDR2: LNHNV, YYDKDF (reference sequence). J gave up 5 bases and V 5 bases, and 13 bases lay outside the gene matches.

The rearrangement uses TRBV6-5 and TRBJ2-4; D remains ambiguous. Trimming took 3 bases from V and 3 from J, leaving 12 bases between them. The CDR3 runs 15 residues. CDR1 and CDR2 from the germline V gene are MNHEY and SVGAGI. The CDR3 nucleotides are TGTGCCAGCAGTTATTCCAGGTCAGGCAAAAACATTCAGTACTTC. Amino acids: CASSYSRSGKNIQYF.

The rearrangement uses TRBV6-5 and TRBJ2-7; D not certain. Trimming pared 5 bases from V and 5 bases from J, leaving 16 bases between. This CDR3 comprises 14 residues. In germline, CDR1 is MNHEY, CDR2 SVGAGI. The CDR3 DNA reads TGTGCCAGCAGTAATCGACCCTCTGTCGACGAGCAGTACTTC. Protein product: CASSNRPSVDEQYF.

V usage is TRBV4-2 and J usage is TRBJ2-2; TRBD1 matches 8 bases. Germline lookup yields CDR1 LGHNA and CDR2 YNFKEQ. The CDR3 totals 17 residues. V trimming: 0 bases; J trimming: 4 bases; junction bases outside the gene matches: 7. The CDR3 sequence: CASSQDRSGGRTGELFF. The DNA for the CDR3 is TGTGCCAGCAGCCAAGATCGGTCAGGGGGCCGCACCGGGGAGCTGTTTTTT.

This clone occurred a few times. The rearrangement links TRBV19 to TRBJ1-5, with D maybe TRBD1 (5 bases). CDR3 length: 16 residues. V dropped 2 bases and J dropped 2 bases, with 13 bases sitting between them. Germline V gene sequence: CDR1 LNHDA, CDR2 SQIVND (reference sequence). The CDR3 is CASSILNRQGNQPQHF. CDR3 sequence (DNA): TGTGCCAGTAGTATACTGAACAGGCAAGGCAATCAGCCCCAGCATTTT.

The rearrangement uses TRBV24-1 and TRBJ2-3; TRBD2 matches at 10 bases. The length of the CDR3 is 13 residues. Germline CDR1 KGHDR, CDR2 SFDVKD. J gave up 5 bases and V 8 bases, and 3 bases lay outside the gene matches. CDR3 coding DNA: TGTGCCACCAAGGCTAGCGGGGGAGATACGCAGTATTTT. Protein sequence: CATKASGGDTQYF.

The gene calls are TRBV20-1 and TRBJ1-2; no clear D. V shed 3 bases and J shed 8 bases, with 13 bases lying between them. The CDR3 loop spans 12 amino acids. Germline V CDR1 and CDR2: DFQATT, SNEGSKA (reference sequence). In DNA, the CDR3 is TGCAGTGCTAGTGGCGGGGAGGGAGGCTACACCTTC. Translating gives CSASGGEGGYTF.

J is TRBJ2-7 and V is TRBV12-3 or TRBV12-4; D remains unclear. Trimming pared 6 bases from V and 3 bases from J, leaving 12 bases between. The CDR3 loop spans 13 amino acids. CDR3 sequence: CASRSAVNYEQYF. The CDR3 DNA sequence: TGTGCCAGCAGGTCCGCAGTGAACTACGAGCAGTACTTC.

This chain connects TRBV5-6 to TRBJ1-2; D may be TRBD1 (6 bases). V shed 4 bases and J shed 3 bases, with 10 bases lying between them. The CDR3 extends over 13 amino acids. CDR1 is SGHDT, CDR2 YYEEEE, per germline. The CDR3 loop reads CASSPPGDYGYTF. In DNA, the CDR3 is TGTGCCAGCAGCCCCCCAGGGGACTATGGCTACACCTTC.

The CDR3 loop is CASSRGVSTEAFF. Here the CDR3 DNA reads TGTGCCAGCAGTAGAGGAGTTTCCACTGAAGCTTTCTTT. The chain employs TRBV25-1 and TRBJ1-1; no firm D call. This CDR3 comprises 13 residues. In germline, CDR1 is MGHDK, CDR2 SYGVNS. Trimming removed 5 bases at V and 4 bases at J, with 11 bases between.

There are a few counts of this clone. The chain links TRBV7-2 to TRBJ1-6; a weak D match, TRBD1 (5 bases). In germline, CDR1 is SGHTA, CDR2 FQGNSA. With 6 bases removed from V and 9 bases from J, the gap between germline ends came to 15 bases. CDR3 length: 14 residues. CDR3 nucleotide sequence: TGTGCCAGCAGGAACGGGACCATCGGTTCACCCCTCCACTTT. It specifies CASRNGTIGSPLHF.

In its sample, this clone was seen once. The chain joins TRBV4-3 to TRBJ2-7; D gene ambiguous. V lost 4 bases and J 3 bases, leaving 16 bases between the germline ends. Per germline, CDR1 LGHNA and CDR2 YSLEER. There are 15 residues in the CDR3. This chain's CDR3 is CASSRSAQADYEQYF. In DNA form, the CDR3 reads TGCGCCAGCAGCCGCTCGGCGCAGGCAGACTACGAGCAGTACTTC.

The V gene is TRBV5-8, the J gene TRBJ1-2; no firm D call. The ends were cut back, 1 base at V and 0 bases at J, with 13 bases in the middle. Germline V gives CDR1 SGHTS, CDR2 YDEGEE. This CDR3 spans 16 amino acids. Here the CDR3 reads CASSLPRPGANYGYTF. In DNA, the CDR3 is TGTGCCAGCAGCTTGCCACGGCCCGGGGCTAACTATGGCTACACCTTC.

V usage is TRBV10-3 and J usage is TRBJ2-1; 7 nucleotides line up with TRBD1. Germline-derived CDR1 and CDR2 are ENHRY and SYGVKD. Trimming removed 5 bases from V and 0 bases from J; junction bases left unmatched: 7. The CDR3 spans 16 residues. CDR3 in amino acids: CAISPDRDSSYNEQFF. The CDR3, as DNA: TGTGCCATCAGTCCCGACAGGGATAGCTCCTACAATGAGCAGTTCTTC.

This clone was detected once. This chain links TRBV29-1 with TRBJ2-2; no clear D gene. V was trimmed by 3 bases and J by 2 bases, leaving 10 bases between them. Germline V lookup: CDR1 SQVTM, CDR2 ANQGSEA. The CDR3 is 14 amino acids. In DNA form, the CDR3 reads TGCAGCGTTGAGGGCAGAACAAACACCGGGGAGCTGTTTTTT. Translating gives CSVEGRTNTGELFF.

This rearrangement joins TRBV11-1 to TRBJ2-4, with D tentatively TRBD1 or TRBD2 (5 bases each). The CDR3 contains 14 residues. CDR1 is SGHAT and CDR2 is FQDESV in the germline V gene (reference sequence). The germline V and J ends were trimmed by 0 bases and 10 bases, with 13 bases remaining between them. Here the CDR3 reads CASSLAGTGGIQYF. CDR3 bases: TGTGCCAGCAGCTTAGCCGGGACGGGTGGGATTCAGTACTTC.

V gene TRBV30 combines with J gene TRBJ1-2; TRBD1 matches 8 bases. With 1 base clipped from V and 5 bases from J, the junction kept 9 bases outside the gene matches. The CDR3 length is 15 residues. Germline CDR1 GTSNPN, CDR2 SVGIG (reference sequence). In DNA form, the CDR3 reads TGTGCCTGGAGTGCCAACGACAGGGGTTGGTATGGCTACACCTTC. It encodes CAWSANDRGWYGYTF. The full variable domain, in which reference TRBV30 and TRBJ1-2 provide the parts outside the CDR3, is SQTIHQWPATLVQPVGSPLSLECTVEGTSNPNLYWYRQAAGRGLQLLFYSVGIGQISSEVPQNLSASRPQDRQFILSSKKLLLSDSGFYLCAWSANDRGWYGYTFGSGTRLTVV.

J is TRBJ1-2 and V is TRBV10-2; D is unresolved. This CDR3 comprises 12 residues. Trimming pared 3 bases from V and 6 bases from J, leaving 8 bases between. Looked up from germline, CDR1 is WSHSY and CDR2 is SAAADI. Written as DNA, the CDR3 is TGCGCCAGCAGTGACTCTGCCGATGGCTACACCTTC. Amino acids: CASSDSADGYTF.

A remark on this clone: Other DNA sequences in this specimen translate into the identical CDR3. The chain joins TRBV7-3 to TRBJ2-2; TRBD2 matches at 10 bases. This CDR3 has 16 residues. After removal of 3 bases from V and 4 bases from J, the junction contained 5 bases not matched to a gene. Germline lookup yields CDR1 SGHTA and CDR2 FQGTGA. The CDR3 DNA is TGTGCCAGCAGCTTGGGATTAGCGGGGGGCACCGGGGAGCTGTTTTTT. Residues: CASSLGLAGGTGELFF.

V is TRBV7-9 and J is TRBJ1-1; 7 bases fit TRBD1. V was pared by 5 bases and J by 1 base, with 7 bases of the junction left unmatched. CDR1 and CDR2 (germline): SEHNR, FQNEAQ (reference sequence). The CDR3 extends over 15 amino acids. The CDR3 sequence: CASSLNTGANTEAFF. CDR3 nucleotide sequence: TGTGCCAGCAGCCTAAACACAGGGGCGAACACTGAAGCTTTCTTT. The full variable domain, with the rest looked up from reference TRBV7-9 and TRBJ1-1, is DTGVSQNPRHKITKRGQNVTFRCDPISEHNRLYWYRQTLGQGPEFLTYFQNEAQLEKSRLLSDRFSAERPKGSFSTLEIQRTEQGDSAMYLCASSLNTGANTEAFFGQGTRLTVV.